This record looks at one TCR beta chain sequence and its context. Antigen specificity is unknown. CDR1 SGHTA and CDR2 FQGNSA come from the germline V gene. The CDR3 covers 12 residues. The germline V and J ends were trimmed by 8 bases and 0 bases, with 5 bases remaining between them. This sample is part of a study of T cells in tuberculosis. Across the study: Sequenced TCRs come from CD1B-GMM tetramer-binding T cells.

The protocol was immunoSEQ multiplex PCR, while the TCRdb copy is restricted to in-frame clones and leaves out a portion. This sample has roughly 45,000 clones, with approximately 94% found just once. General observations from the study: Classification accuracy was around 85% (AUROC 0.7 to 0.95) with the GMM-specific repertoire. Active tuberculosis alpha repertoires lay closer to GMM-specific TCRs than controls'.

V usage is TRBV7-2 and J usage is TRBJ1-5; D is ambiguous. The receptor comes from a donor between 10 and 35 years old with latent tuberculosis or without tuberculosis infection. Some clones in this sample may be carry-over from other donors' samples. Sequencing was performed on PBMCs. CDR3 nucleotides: TGTGCCAGCCAGGTTAGCAATCAGCCCCAGCATTTT. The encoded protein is CASQVSNQPQHF.